One TCR beta chain is described in this entry. The source of the sample is a study of blood T cell repertoires in COVID-19. Study at large: The origin of the acute and convalescent COVID-19 samples was the United States, Italy and Spain.

Using immunoSEQ multiplex PCR, the repertoire was profiled, and TCRdb retains in-frame clones only, with some absent. The repertoire holds roughly 200,000 clones, with approximately 90% as singletons. The ends lost 2 bases at V and 9 bases at J; junction bases unmatched: 13. The length of the CDR3 is 17 residues. Germline V lookup: CDR1 SEHNR, CDR2 FQNEAQ (reference sequence). Study members were between roughly 18 and 89 years old and lived in some 26 US regions. Cohort allocation depended upon clinical history that participants reported. The sample consisted of PBMCs or T cells enriched from blood (not recorded which). The chain has TRBV7-9 and TRBJ2-1; TRBD2 aligns across 10 bases. This clonotype was sampled from a woman aged 30 to 39 who had recovered from COVID-19. This CDR3 is CASSLWSPLAGRGEQFF. CDR3 coding DNA: TGTGCCAGCAGCTTATGGTCCCCACTAGCGGGGAGGGGTGAGCAGTTCTTC.